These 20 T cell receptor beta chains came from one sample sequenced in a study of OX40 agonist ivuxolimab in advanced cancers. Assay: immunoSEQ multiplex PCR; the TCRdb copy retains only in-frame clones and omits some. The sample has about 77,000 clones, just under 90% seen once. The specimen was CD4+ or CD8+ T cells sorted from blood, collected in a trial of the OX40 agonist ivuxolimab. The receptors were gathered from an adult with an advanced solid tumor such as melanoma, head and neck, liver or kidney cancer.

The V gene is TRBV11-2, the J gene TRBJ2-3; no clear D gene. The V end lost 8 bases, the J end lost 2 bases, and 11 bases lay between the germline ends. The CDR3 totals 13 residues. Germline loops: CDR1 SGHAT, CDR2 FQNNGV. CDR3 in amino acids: CASSPRPTDTQYF. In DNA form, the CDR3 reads TGTGCCAGCTCTCCCCGGCCCACAGATACGCAGTATTTT.

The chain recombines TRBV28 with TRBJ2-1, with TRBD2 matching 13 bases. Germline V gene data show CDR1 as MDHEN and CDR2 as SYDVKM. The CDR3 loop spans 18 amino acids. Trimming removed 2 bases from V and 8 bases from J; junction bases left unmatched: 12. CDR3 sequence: CASSLSWTSGSRVHEQFF. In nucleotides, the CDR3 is TGTGCCAGCAGTTTAAGTTGGACTAGCGGGAGTAGGGTACATGAGCAGTTCTTC.

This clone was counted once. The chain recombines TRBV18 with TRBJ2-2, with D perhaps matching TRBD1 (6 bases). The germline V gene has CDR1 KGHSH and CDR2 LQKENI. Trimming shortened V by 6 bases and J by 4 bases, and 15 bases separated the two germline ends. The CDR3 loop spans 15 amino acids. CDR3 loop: CASSPRQATTGELFF. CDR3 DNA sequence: TGTGCCAGCTCGCCCAGACAGGCGACCACCGGGGAGCTGTTTTTT.

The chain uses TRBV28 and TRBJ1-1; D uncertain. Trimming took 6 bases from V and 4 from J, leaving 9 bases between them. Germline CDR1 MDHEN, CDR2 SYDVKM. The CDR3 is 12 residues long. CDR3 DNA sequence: TGTGCCAGCAGAGACATTTCCACTGAAGCTTTCTTT. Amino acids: CASRDISTEAFF.

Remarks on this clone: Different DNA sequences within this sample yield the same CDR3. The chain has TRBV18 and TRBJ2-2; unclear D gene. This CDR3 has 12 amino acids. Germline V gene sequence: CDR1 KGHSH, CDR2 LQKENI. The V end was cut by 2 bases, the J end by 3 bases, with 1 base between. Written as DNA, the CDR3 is TGTGCCAGCTCACCAGACACCGGGGAGCTGTTTTTT. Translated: CASSPDTGELFF.

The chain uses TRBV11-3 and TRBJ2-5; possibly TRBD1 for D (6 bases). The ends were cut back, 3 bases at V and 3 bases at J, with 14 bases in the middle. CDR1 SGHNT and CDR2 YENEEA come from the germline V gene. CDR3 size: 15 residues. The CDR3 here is CASSFGAGAEETQYF. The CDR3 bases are TGTGCCAGCAGCTTTGGGGCAGGGGCCGAAGAGACCCAGTACTTC.

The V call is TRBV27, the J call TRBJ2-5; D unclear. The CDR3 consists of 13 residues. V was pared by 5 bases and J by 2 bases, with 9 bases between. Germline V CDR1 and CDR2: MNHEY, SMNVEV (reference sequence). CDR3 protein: CASSRRRQETQYF. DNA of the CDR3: TGTGCCAGCAGTCGTCGCAGGCAAGAGACCCAGTACTTC.

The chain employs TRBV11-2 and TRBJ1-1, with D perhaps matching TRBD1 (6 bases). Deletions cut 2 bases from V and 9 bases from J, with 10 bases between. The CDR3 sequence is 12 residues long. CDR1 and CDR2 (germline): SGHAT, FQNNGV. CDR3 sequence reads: CASSLTGQKAFF. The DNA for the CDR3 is TGTGCCAGCAGCTTAACAGGGCAAAAAGCTTTCTTT.

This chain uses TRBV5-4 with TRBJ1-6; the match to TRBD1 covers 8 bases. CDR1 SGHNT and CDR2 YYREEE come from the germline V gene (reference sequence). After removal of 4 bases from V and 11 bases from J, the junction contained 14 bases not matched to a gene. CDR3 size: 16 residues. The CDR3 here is CASSEFQGAINPPLHF. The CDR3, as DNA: TGTGCCAGCAGCGAATTCCAGGGGGCTATCAATCCACCCCTCCACTTT.

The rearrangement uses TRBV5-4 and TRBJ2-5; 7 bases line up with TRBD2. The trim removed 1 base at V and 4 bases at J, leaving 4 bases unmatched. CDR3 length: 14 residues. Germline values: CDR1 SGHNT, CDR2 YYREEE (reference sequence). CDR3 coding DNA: TGTGCCAGCAGCTTGCGGGCTAGCGGAGAGACCCAGTACTTC. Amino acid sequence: CASSLRASGETQYF.

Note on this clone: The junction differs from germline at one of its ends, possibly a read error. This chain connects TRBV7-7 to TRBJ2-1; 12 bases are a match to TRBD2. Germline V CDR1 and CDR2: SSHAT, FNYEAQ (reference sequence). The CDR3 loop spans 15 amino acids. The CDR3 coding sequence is TGTGCTAGCAGCTTAGGACTAGCGGGAATTAATGAGCAGTTCTTC. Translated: CASSLGLAGINEQFF.

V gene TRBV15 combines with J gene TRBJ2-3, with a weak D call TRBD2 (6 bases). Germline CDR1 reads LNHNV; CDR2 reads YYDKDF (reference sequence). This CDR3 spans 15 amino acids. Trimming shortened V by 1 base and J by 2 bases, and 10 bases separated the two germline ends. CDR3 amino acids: CATSRGGVNTDTQYF. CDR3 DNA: TGTGCCACCAGCAGAGGGGGGGTTAACACAGATACGCAGTATTTT.

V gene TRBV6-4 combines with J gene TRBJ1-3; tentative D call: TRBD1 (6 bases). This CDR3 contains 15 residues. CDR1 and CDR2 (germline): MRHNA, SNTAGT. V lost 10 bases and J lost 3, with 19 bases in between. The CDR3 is CATLFRQEGGNTIYF. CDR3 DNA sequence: TGTGCCACCTTATTTCGACAGGAGGGTGGAAACACCATATATTTT.

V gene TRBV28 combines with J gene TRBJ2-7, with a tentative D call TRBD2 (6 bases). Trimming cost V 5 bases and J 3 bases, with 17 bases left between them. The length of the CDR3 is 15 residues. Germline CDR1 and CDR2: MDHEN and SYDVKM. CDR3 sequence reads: CASSGPGGGDYEQYF. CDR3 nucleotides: TGTGCCAGCAGTGGGCCTGGCGGAGGGGACTACGAGCAGTACTTC.

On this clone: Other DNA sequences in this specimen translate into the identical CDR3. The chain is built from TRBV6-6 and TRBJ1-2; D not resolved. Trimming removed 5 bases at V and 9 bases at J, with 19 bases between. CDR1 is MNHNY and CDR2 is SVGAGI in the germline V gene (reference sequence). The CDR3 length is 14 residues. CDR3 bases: TGTGCCAGCAGTGAGTTCGAGGGCGGCGATAGCTACACCTTC. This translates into CASSEFEGGDSYTF.

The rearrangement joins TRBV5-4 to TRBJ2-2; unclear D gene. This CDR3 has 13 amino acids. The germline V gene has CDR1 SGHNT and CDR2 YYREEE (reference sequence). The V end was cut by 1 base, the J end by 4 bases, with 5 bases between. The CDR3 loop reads CASSLTATGELFF. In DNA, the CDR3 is TGTGCCAGCAGCTTGACAGCCACCGGGGAGCTGTTTTTT.

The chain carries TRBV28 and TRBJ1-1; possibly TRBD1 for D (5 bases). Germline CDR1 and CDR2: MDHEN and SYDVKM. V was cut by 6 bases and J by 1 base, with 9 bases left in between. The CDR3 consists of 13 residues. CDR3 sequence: CASRGEPNTEAFF. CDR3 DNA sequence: TGTGCCAGCAGGGGGGAGCCGAACACTGAAGCTTTCTTT.

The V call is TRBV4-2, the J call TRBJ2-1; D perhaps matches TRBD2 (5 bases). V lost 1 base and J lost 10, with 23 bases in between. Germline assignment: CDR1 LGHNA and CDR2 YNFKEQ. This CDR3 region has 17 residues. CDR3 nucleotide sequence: TGTGCCAGCAGCCAAGTCCCACCGGGGATGGACCCGGGGGAGCAGTTCTTC. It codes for CASSQVPPGMDPGEQFF.

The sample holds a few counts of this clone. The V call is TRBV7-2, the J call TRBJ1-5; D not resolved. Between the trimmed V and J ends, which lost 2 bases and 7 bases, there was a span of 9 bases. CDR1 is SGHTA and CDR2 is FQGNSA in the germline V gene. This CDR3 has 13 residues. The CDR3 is CASSLTVRQPQHF. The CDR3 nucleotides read TGTGCCAGCAGCTTAACGGTTCGGCAGCCCCAGCATTTT. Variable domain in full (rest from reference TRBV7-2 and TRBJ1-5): GAGVSQSPSNKVTEKGKDVELRCDPISGHTALYWYRQSLGQGLEFLIYFQGNSAPDKSGLPSDRFSAERTGGSVSTLTIQRTQQEDSAVYLCASSLTVRQPQHFGDGTRLSIL.

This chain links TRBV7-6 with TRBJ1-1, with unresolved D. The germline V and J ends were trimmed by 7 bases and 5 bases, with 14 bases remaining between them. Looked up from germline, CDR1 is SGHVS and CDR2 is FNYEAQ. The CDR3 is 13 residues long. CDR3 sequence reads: CASTNSPGTEAFF. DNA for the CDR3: TGTGCCAGCACCAACAGCCCGGGAACTGAAGCTTTCTTT. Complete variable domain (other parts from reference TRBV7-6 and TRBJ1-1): GAGVSQSPRYKVTKRGQDVALRCDPISGHVSLYWYRQALGQGPEFLTYFNYEAQQDKSGLPNDRFSAERPEGSISTLTIQRTEQRDSAMYRCASTNSPGTEAFFGQGTRLTVV.